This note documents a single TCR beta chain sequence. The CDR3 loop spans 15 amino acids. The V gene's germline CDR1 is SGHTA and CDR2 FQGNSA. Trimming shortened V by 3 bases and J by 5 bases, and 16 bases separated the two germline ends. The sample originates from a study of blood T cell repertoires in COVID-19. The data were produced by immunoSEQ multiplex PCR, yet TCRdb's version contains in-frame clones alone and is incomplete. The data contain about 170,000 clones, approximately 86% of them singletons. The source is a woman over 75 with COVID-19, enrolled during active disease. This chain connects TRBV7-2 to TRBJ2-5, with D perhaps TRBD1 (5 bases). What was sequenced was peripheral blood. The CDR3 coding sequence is TGTGCCAGCAGCTTCGTGGCCAGGGCGAAGGAGACCCAGTACTTC. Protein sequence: CASSFVARAKETQYF.